The T cell receptor (beta chain) under discussion was sequenced for a study of T-cell reconstitution after alpha-beta-depleted transplantation in children. Study results and caveats: Newly produced T cells mostly provided counts and TCRbeta diversity after one year, as hyperexpanded clones declined. Alpha-beta T cells present about two months after transplant were reported to originate from several hundred expanded graft clones. Surviving recipient T cells and thymic progenitors underlay high day-60 TCRbeta diversity in some patients.

Comment on this clonotype: What it recognizes is unknown.

The CDR3 extends over 14 amino acids. Trimming took 2 bases from V and 3 from J, leaving 11 bases between them. Germline CDR1 and CDR2: SGHKS and YYEKEE (reference sequence). Unique molecular identifiers were used in preparing the TCRbeta library. Each CDR3 protein gets one entry after TCRdb re-called the PCR reads with MiXCR. Of over 15,000 distinct CDR3 sequences in the sample, approximately 12% were seen once. J is TRBJ1-2 and V is TRBV5-5; D remains unclear. This receptor was identified in a female patient aged 2-9 years who had a stem cell transplant for congenital amegakaryocytic thrombocytopenia, so the T cells may come from the graft donor. This specimen consisted of PBMCs, mostly from graft donor cells, obtained 60 days after TCRalphabeta/CD19-depleted stem cell transplant. CDR3 amino acids: CASSFPPLDYGYTF. Written as DNA, the CDR3 is TGTGCCAGCAGCTTTCCCCCCCTTGACTATGGCTACACCTTC.